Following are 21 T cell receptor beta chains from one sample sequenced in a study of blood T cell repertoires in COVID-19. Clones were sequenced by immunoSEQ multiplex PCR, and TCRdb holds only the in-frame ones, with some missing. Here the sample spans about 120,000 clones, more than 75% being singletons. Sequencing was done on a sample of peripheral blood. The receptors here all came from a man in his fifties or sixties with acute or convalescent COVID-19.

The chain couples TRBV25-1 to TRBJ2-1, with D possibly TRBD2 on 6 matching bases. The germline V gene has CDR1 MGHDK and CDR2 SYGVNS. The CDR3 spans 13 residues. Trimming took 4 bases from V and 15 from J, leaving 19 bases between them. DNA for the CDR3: TGTGCCAGCAGTGTAACCGGGAGCCCTTGGCGGTTCTTC. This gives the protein CASSVTGSPWRFF.

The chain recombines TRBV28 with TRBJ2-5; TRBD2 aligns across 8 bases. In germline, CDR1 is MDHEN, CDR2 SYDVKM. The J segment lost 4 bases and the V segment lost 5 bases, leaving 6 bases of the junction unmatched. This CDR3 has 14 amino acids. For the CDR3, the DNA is TGTGCCAGCAGTCCTTCGGGAGGGCGAGAGACCCAGTACTTC. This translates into CASSPSGGRETQYF.

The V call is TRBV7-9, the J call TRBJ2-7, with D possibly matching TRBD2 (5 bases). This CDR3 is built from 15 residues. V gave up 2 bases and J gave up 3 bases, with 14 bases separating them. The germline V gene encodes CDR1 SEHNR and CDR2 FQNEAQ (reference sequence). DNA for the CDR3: TGTGCCAGCAGCTTAAACTCCCCCCGGGACTACGAGCAGTACTTC. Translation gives CASSLNSPRDYEQYF.

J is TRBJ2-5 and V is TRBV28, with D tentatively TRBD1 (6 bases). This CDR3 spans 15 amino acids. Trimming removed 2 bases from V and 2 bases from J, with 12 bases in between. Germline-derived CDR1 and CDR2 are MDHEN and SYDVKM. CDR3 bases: TGTGCCAGCAGTTTAGCCAGGGGCGCTCAAGAGACCCAGTACTTC. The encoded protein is CASSLARGAQETQYF.

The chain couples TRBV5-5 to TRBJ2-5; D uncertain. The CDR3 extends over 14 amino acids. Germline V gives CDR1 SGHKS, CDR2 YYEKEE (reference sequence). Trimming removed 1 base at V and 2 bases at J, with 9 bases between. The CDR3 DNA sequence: TGTGCCAGCAGCTTGTTGAGATCACAAGAGACCCAGTACTTC. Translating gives CASSLLRSQETQYF.

Here the CDR3 DNA reads TGTGCCACCAGAGCCGAGGACAGCTACGAGCAGTACTTC. Its protein product is CATRAEDSYEQYF. The chain has TRBV24-1 and TRBJ2-7; D is possibly TRBD1 (6 bases). Trimming left V 7 bases short and J 3 bases short, with 12 bases between. The V gene's germline CDR1 is KGHDR and CDR2 SFDVKD. There are 13 residues in the CDR3.

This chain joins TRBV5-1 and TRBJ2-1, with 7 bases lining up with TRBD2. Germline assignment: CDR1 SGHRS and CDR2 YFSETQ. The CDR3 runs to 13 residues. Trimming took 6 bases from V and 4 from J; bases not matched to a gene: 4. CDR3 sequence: CASTAGSYNEQFF. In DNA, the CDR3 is TGCGCCAGCACAGCGGGGAGTTACAATGAGCAGTTCTTC.

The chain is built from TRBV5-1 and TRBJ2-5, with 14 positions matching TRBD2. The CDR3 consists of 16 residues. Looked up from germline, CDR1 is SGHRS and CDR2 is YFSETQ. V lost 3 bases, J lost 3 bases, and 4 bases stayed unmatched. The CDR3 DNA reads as TGCGCCAGCAGCTGGGGACTAGCGGGAGATAAAGAGACCCAGTACTTC. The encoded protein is CASSWGLAGDKETQYF.

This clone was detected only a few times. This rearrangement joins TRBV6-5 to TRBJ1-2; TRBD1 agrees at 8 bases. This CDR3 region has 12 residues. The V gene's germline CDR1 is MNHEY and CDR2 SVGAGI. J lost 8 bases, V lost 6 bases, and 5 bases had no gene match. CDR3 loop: CASRTGGGGYTF. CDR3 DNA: TGTGCCAGCAGAACAGGGGGAGGCGGCTACACCTTC.

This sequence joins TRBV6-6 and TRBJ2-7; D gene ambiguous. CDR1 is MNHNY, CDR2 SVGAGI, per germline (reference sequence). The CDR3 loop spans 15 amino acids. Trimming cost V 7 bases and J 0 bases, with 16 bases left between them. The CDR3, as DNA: TGTGCCAGCACCCGAAGTAGTAGGAGCTCCTACGAGCAGTACTTC. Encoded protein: CASTRSSRSSYEQYF.

CDR3 nucleotides: TGTGCCATCAGCCGGGATTTTGGAGAAAAACTGTTTTTT. Translation gives CAISRDFGEKLFF. The chain links TRBV10-3 to TRBJ1-4; D not resolved. The germline V and J ends were trimmed by 6 bases and 8 bases, with 13 bases remaining between them. Germline-derived CDR1 and CDR2 are ENHRY and SYGVKD. This CDR3 contains 13 residues.

CDR3 nucleotide sequence: TGCAGCGTAGGGGGAGGGGGAGAGACCCAGTACTTC. This gives the protein CSVGGGGETQYF. The chain recombines TRBV29-1 with TRBJ2-5; D perhaps matches TRBD2 (7 bases). This CDR3 region has 12 residues. V dropped 6 bases and J dropped 4 bases, with 12 bases sitting between them. Germline lookup yields CDR1 SQVTM and CDR2 ANQGSEA.

The CDR3: CASSTPAGGELFF. In nucleotides, the CDR3 is TGTGCCAGCAGCACCCCGGCGGGGGGGGAGCTGTTTTTT. This sequence joins TRBV7-3 and TRBJ2-2; D is possibly TRBD2 (6 bases). Germline lookup yields CDR1 SGHTA and CDR2 FQGTGA. The CDR3 is made up of 13 amino acids. The germline V and J ends were trimmed by 5 bases and 8 bases, with 12 bases remaining between them.

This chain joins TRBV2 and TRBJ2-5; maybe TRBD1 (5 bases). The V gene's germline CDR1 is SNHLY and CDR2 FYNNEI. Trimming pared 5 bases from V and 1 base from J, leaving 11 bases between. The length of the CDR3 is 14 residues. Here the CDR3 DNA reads TGTGCCAGCAGTAGAACAGGAATCCAAGAGACCCAGTACTTC. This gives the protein CASSRTGIQETQYF.

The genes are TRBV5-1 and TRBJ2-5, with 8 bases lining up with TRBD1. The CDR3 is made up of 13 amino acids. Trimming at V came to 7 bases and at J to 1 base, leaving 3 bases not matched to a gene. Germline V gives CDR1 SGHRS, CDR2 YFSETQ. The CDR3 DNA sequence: TGCGCCAGCCAGGGGGCGATCCAAGAGACCCAGTACTTC. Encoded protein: CASQGAIQETQYF.

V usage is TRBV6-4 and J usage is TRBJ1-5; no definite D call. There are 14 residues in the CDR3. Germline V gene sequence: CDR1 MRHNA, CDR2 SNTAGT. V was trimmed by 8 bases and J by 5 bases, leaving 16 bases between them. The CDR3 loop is CASGLAGLHQPQHF. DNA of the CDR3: TGTGCCAGCGGGTTGGCAGGTCTTCATCAGCCCCAGCATTTT.

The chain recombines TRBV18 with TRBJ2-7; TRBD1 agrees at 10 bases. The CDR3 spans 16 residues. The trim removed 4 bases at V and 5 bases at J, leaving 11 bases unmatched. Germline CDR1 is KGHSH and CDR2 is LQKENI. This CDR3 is CASSHLPTGGNDEQYF. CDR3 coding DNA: TGTGCCAGCTCACACCTACCGACAGGGGGCAACGACGAGCAGTACTTC.

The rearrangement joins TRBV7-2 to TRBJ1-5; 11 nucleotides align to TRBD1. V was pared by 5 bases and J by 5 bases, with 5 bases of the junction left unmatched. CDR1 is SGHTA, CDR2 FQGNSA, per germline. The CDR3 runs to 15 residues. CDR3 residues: CASSPGQGGYQPQHF. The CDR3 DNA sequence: TGTGCCAGCAGCCCGGGACAGGGGGGGTATCAGCCCCAGCATTTT.

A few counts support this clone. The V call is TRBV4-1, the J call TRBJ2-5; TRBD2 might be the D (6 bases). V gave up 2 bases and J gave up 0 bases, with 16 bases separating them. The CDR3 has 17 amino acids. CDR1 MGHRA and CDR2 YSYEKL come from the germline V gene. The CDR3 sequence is CASSQWGLTLYQETQYF. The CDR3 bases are TGCGCCAGCAGCCAATGGGGACTCACTCTGTACCAAGAGACCCAGTACTTC.

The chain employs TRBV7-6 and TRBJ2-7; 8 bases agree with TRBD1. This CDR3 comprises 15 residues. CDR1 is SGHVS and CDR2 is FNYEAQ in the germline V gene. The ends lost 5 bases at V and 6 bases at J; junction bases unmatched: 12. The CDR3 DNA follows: TGTGCCAGCAGCCCCCAGACAGGGGTCTCCCGCGAGCAGTACTTC. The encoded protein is CASSPQTGVSREQYF.

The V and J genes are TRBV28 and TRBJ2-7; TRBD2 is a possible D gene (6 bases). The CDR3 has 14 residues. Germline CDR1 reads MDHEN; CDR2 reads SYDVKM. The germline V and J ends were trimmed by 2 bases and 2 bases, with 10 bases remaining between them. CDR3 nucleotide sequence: TGTGCCAGCAGTTTAGGCGGGAATGCCTACGAGCAGTACTTC. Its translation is CASSLGGNAYEQYF.